The rows below give T cell receptor beta chains drawn from one sample of a study of spatial heterogeneity in lung cancer. TCRdb called the 5' RACE reads again in MiXCR, with one record for every CDR3 protein. The sample holds about 36,000 distinct CDR3 sequences, less than 5.5% seen once. Material: PBMCs, obtained at surgery. These receptors originate from a female donor with early-stage non-small cell lung cancer. Each CDR3 is given with its conserved first and last residue. The D gene is left open where the match is weak. Some rows mark clone size as missing; the rest say once, few, many or name a class of expanded clone.

V: TRBV5-1
J: TRBJ1-1
D: TRBD1
size: -
CDR3: CASSPGQGWTEAFF
DNA: TGCGCCAGCAGCCCAGGACAGGGGTGGACTGAAGCTTTCTTT

V: TRBV10-3
J: TRBJ1-1
D: -
size: many
CDR3: CASRVNTEAFF
DNA: TGTGCCAGTAGGGTGAACACTGAAGCTTTCTTT

V: TRBV4-1
J: TRBJ2-7
D: TRBD2
size: -
CDR3: CASSQVWAEAGDSYEQYF
DNA: TGCGCCAGCAGCCAAGTTTGGGCCGAAGCGGGGGACTCCTACGAGCAGTACTTC

V: TRBV28
J: TRBJ1-4
D: -
size: many
CDR3: CASLGSTFEKLFF
DNA: TGTGCCAGCTTGGGGTCCACCTTCGAAAAACTGTTTTTT

V: TRBV2
J: TRBJ2-7
D: -
size: -
CDR3: CASSENSHFSYEQYF
DNA: TGTGCCAGCAGTGAAAACAGCCATTTCTCCTACGAGCAGTACTTC

V: TRBV5-1
J: TRBJ2-5
D: TRBD1
size: many
CDR3: CASSWYRDSQETQYF
DNA: TGCGCCAGCAGCTGGTACCGGGACAGCCAAGAGACCCAGTACTTC

V: TRBV15
J: TRBJ2-1
D: TRBD2
size: many
CDR3: CATSRDFIAGSSYNEQFF
DNA: TGTGCCACCAGCAGGGATTTTATAGCGGGGAGCTCCTACAATGAGCAGTTCTTC

V: TRBV20-1
J: TRBJ2-1
D: TRBD2
size: many
CDR3: CSARDPARGSFDEQFF
DNA: TGCAGTGCTAGAGACCCTGCTCGCGGGAGTTTCGATGAGCAGTTCTTC

V: TRBV29-1
J: TRBJ2-1
D: TRBD2
size: -
CDR3: CSVPLAGGDNEQFF
DNA: TGCAGCGTTCCCCTAGCGGGAGGGGACAATGAGCAGTTCTTC

V: TRBV6-1
J: TRBJ1-2
D: -
size: -
CDR3: CASSDIGYTGSNYGYTF
DNA: TGTGCCAGCAGTGACATTGGTTATACCGGGAGCAACTATGGCTACACCTTC

V: TRBV27
J: TRBJ2-7
D: TRBD1
size: many
CDR3: CASTVLGQGAHEQYF
DNA: TGTGCCAGCACCGTTCTGGGACAGGGGGCTCACGAGCAGTACTTC

V: TRBV20-1
J: TRBJ1-4
D: TRBD1
size: many
CDR3: CSATGGAGEKLFF
DNA: TGCAGTGCTACAGGGGGCGCCGGTGAAAAACTGTTTTTT

V: TRBV20-1
J: TRBJ1-2
D: -
size: few
CDR3: CSARIANYGYTF
DNA: TGCAGTGCTCGGATCGCAAACTATGGCTACACCTTC

V: TRBV7-8
J: TRBJ1-5
D: -
size: few
CDR3: CASSPGQPQKPQHF
DNA: TGTGCCAGCAGCCCCGGACAACCCCAAAAGCCCCAGCATTTT

V: TRBV5-5
J: TRBJ2-7
D: TRBD2
size: many
CDR3: CASSPLIAGGGSGQYF
DNA: TGTGCCAGCAGCCCGTTAATAGCGGGCGGCGGGAGCGGGCAGTACTTC

V: TRBV5-1
J: TRBJ2-1
D: -
size: many
CDR3: CASTPELPGDNEQFF
DNA: TGCGCCAGCACTCCCGAGCTCCCCGGGGACAATGAGCAGTTCTTC

V: TRBV21-1
J: TRBJ2-1
D: -
size: many
CDR3: CASSKGSTRGLAPHYNEQFF
DNA: TGTGCCAGCAGCAAAGGGAGTACAAGGGGACTAGCTCCCCACTACAATGAGCAGTTCTTC

V: TRBV7-2
J: TRBJ2-5
D: -
size: many
CDR3: CASSLLGQGGETQYF
DNA: TGTGCCAGCAGCTTGTTGGGGCAGGGGGGGGAGACCCAGTACTTC

V: TRBV7-9
J: TRBJ1-2
D: TRBD1
size: many
CDR3: CASSGTGGYGYTF
DNA: TGTGCCAGCAGCGGGACAGGGGGTTATGGCTACACCTTC

V: TRBV7-2
J: TRBJ2-3
D: -
size: many
CDR3: CASSGTSTDTQYF
DNA: TGTGCCAGCAGCGGGACTAGCACAGATACGCAGTATTTT

V: TRBV11-3
J: TRBJ2-3
D: TRBD2
size: -
CDR3: CASSRGTSGSTDTQYF
DNA: TGTGCCAGCAGCCGCGGGACTAGCGGTTCCACAGATACGCAGTATTTT

V: TRBV28
J: TRBJ2-7
D: -
size: many
CDR3: CASSFSGAREQYF
DNA: TGTGCCAGCAGTTTTTCGGGGGCCCGCGAGCAGTACTTC

V: TRBV7-3
J: TRBJ1-5
D: TRBD1
size: many
CDR3: CASSHATGANQPQHF
DNA: TGTGCCAGCAGCCACGCGACAGGGGCAAATCAGCCCCAGCATTTT

V: TRBV5-1
J: TRBJ1-1
D: TRBD1
size: many
CDR3: CASSLDAGGTEAFF
DNA: TGCGCCAGCAGCTTGGATGCAGGGGGCACTGAAGCTTTCTTT

V: TRBV28
J: TRBJ2-4
D: -
size: once
CDR3: CASGEVWNIQYF
DNA: TGTGCCAGCGGCGAGGTTTGGAACATTCAGTACTTC

V: TRBV5-1
J: TRBJ2-3
D: -
size: many
CDR3: CASSLGRGGNTQYF
DNA: TGCGCCAGCAGCTTGGGAAGGGGAGGAAATACGCAGTATTTT

V: TRBV7-2
J: TRBJ2-1
D: -
size: many
CDR3: CASSLSPSALQFF
DNA: TGTGCCAGCAGCTTGTCTCCCAGCGCACTGCAGTTCTTC

V: TRBV5-4
J: TRBJ2-3
D: -
size: many
CDR3: CASSSDPSDTQYF
DNA: TGTGCCAGCAGCTCGGACCCGTCGGATACGCAGTATTTT

V: TRBV6-2/TRBV6-3
J: TRBJ1-1
D: -
size: many
CDR3: CASKVNTEAFF
DNA: TGTGCCAGCAAGGTGAACACTGAAGCTTTCTTT

V: TRBV9
J: TRBJ2-2
D: -
size: many
CDR3: CASSPFGTGELFF
DNA: TGTGCCAGCAGCCCCTTTGGCACCGGGGAGCTGTTTTTT

V: TRBV12-3/TRBV12-4
J: TRBJ2-1
D: -
size: -
CDR3: CASSSPRLGKGYNEQFF
DNA: TGTGCCAGCAGTTCTCCCCGTCTCGGGAAAGGCTACAATGAGCAGTTCTTC

V: TRBV30
J: TRBJ1-1
D: -
size: few
CDR3: CAWSVLGEGGTEAFF
DNA: TGTGCCTGGAGTGTACTGGGGGAAGGGGGCACTGAAGCTTTCTTT

V: TRBV20-1
J: TRBJ1-6
D: -
size: few
CDR3: CSARPDSNSPLHF
DNA: TGCAGTGCTAGACCTGACAGTAATTCACCCCTCCACTTT

V: TRBV10-2
J: TRBJ2-5
D: TRBD1
size: many
CDR3: CASRGTGATQYF
DNA: TGCGCCAGCAGGGGGACAGGGGCGACCCAGTACTTC

V: TRBV20-1
J: TRBJ1-2
D: -
size: many
CDR3: CSAPLALFGRYTF
DNA: TGCAGTGCTCCCTTAGCCTTATTCGGGCGCTACACCTTC

V: TRBV9
J: TRBJ1-6
D: TRBD1
size: many
CDR3: CASSGGTGGMDSPLHF
DNA: TGTGCCAGCAGCGGAGGGACAGGGGGCATGGATTCACCCCTCCACTTT

V: TRBV20-1
J: TRBJ2-2
D: -
size: few
CDR3: CSADGTADANTGELFF
DNA: TGCAGTGCGGACGGGACTGCCGACGCGAACACCGGGGAGCTGTTTTTT

V: TRBV5-1
J: TRBJ2-7
D: -
size: many
CDR3: CASSRGHNSYEQYF
DNA: TGCGCCAGCAGCCGGGGGCACAACTCCTACGAGCAGTACTTC

V: TRBV14
J: TRBJ2-7
D: -
size: -
CDR3: CASSHWRRGTYEQYF
DNA: TGTGCCAGCAGCCACTGGCGGAGAGGAACCTACGAGCAGTACTTC

V: TRBV11-2
J: TRBJ2-7
D: TRBD2
size: many
CDR3: CASSFGTSFEQYF
DNA: TGTGCCAGCAGCTTTGGGACTAGCTTCGAGCAGTACTTC

V: TRBV2
J: TRBJ1-2
D: TRBD1
size: many
CDR3: CASSGNRGPNYGYTF
DNA: TGTGCCAGCAGTGGTAACAGGGGACCTAACTATGGCTACACCTTC

V: TRBV28
J: TRBJ1-5
D: -
size: -
CDR3: CASSLGQGIQPQHF
DNA: TGTGCCAGCAGTTTGGGGCAGGGAATACAGCCCCAGCATTTT

V: TRBV4-1
J: TRBJ1-4
D: -
size: few
CDR3: CASNRGRSEKLFF
DNA: TGCGCCAGCAACCGGGGGCGTAGTGAAAAACTGTTTTTT

V: TRBV6-2/TRBV6-3
J: TRBJ2-3
D: -
size: few
CDR3: CASSYPYPALGQYF
DNA: TGTGCCAGCAGTTACCCATACCCGGCTCTGGGGCAGTATTTT

V: TRBV12-3/TRBV12-4
J: TRBJ1-1
D: -
size: many
CDR3: CASSLARNTEAFF
DNA: TGTGCCAGCAGTTTAGCCCGAAACACTGAAGCTTTCTTT

V: TRBV21-1
J: TRBJ2-3
D: -
size: many
CDR3: CASSRATGVKGIHTQYF
DNA: TGTGCCAGCAGCCGGGCCACGGGGGTGAAGGGTATCCATACGCAGTATTTT

V: TRBV3-1
J: TRBJ2-3
D: -
size: few
CDR3: CASTPGGDDTQYF
DNA: TGTGCCAGCACCCCCGGAGGCGACGATACGCAGTATTTT

V: TRBV11-1
J: TRBJ2-3
D: -
size: many
CDR3: CASSPRPVGTDTQYF
DNA: TGTGCCAGCAGCCCAAGGCCGGTAGGCACAGATACGCAGTATTTT

V: TRBV7-9
J: TRBJ1-6
D: -
size: many
CDR3: CASSLNGSPLHF
DNA: TGTGCCAGCAGCTTAAATGGTTCACCCCTCCACTTT

V: TRBV7-6
J: TRBJ2-1
D: TRBD2
size: many
CDR3: CASSLEVAGGYNEQFF
DNA: TGTGCCAGCAGCTTAGAAGTAGCGGGGGGCTACAATGAGCAGTTCTTC

V: TRBV12-5
J: TRBJ2-1
D: TRBD1
size: many
CDR3: CASGTTGGYNEQFF
DNA: TGTGCTAGTGGTACGACAGGGGGCTACAATGAGCAGTTCTTC

V: TRBV3-1
J: TRBJ2-4
D: -
size: few
CDR3: CASSQATQGDIQYF
DNA: TGTGCCAGCAGCCAAGCGACACAGGGAGACATTCAGTACTTC

V: TRBV2
J: TRBJ2-3
D: TRBD2
size: many
CDR3: CASRPGLASDTQYF
DNA: TGTGCCAGCAGGCCGGGACTAGCTTCCGATACGCAGTATTTT

V: TRBV7-2
J: TRBJ2-5
D: TRBD2
size: -
CDR3: CASSLAGTSPETQYF
DNA: TGTGCCAGCAGCTTAGCGGGGACTAGCCCAGAGACCCAGTACTTC

V: TRBV30
J: TRBJ1-1
D: -
size: -
CDR3: CAWSVKGMNTEAFF
DNA: TGTGCCTGGAGTGTAAAGGGGATGAACACTGAAGCTTTCTTT

V: TRBV6-5
J: TRBJ2-3
D: -
size: many
CDR3: CASSYQGPGNTQYF
DNA: TGTGCCAGCAGTTACCAAGGACCAGGCAATACGCAGTATTTT

V: TRBV19
J: TRBJ1-2
D: -
size: few
CDR3: CASTSQGLTTGYTF
DNA: TGTGCCAGTACCTCCCAAGGACTCACCACCGGCTACACCTTC